This T cell receptor (beta chain) was observed in a study of blood T cell repertoires in COVID-19. V dropped 2 bases and J dropped 4 bases, with 11 bases sitting between them. This CDR3 is built from 13 residues. Germline V gene lookup returns CDR1 GTSNPN and CDR2 SVGIG (reference sequence). Profiling relied on immunoSEQ multiplex PCR, and the TCRdb table lists in-frame clones only, not all of them. The table lists 200,000 to 250,000 clones, about 81% of them singletons. The clonotype comes from an elderly woman with COVID-19, enrolled during active disease. V gene TRBV30 combines with J gene TRBJ2-5; D may be TRBD1 (6 bases). The specimen sequenced was peripheral blood. For the CDR3, the DNA is TGTGCCTGGAGTAGGGGGATTACAGAGACCCAGTACTTC. This translates into CAWSRGITETQYF.